The entry below gives a single TCR beta chain sequence along with its context. The sample originates from a study of blood T cell repertoires in COVID-19. Study as a whole: The United States, Italy and Spain provided the acute and convalescent COVID-19 samples. PBMCs, B-cell-depleted T cells, or T cells were the source of the cDNA or gDNA that made up the material.

As processed by the authors: Amplification from reference gene primers served as the basis for estimated nucleated cell counts. Clones were read by immunoSEQ multiplex PCR, and TCRdb kept only the in-frame ones, dropping some. That table supplies the V and J calls and clone size; D and trimming were determined from the DNA. The sample yields 210,000 or so clones, about nine tenths seen once. The sequencing input was peripheral blood. This TCR came from a woman aged 50 to 60 with acute or convalescent COVID-19.

This CDR3 is CASSVFWGQSGETQYF. The CDR3 coding sequence is TGTGCCAGCAGCGTATTTTGGGGACAGAGCGGGGAGACCCAGTACTTC. The rearrangement uses TRBV7-8 and TRBJ2-5; D might be TRBD1 (7 bases). Germline CDR1 is SGHVS and CDR2 is FQNEAQ. V dropped 5 bases and J dropped 5 bases, with 21 bases sitting between them. The CDR3 length is 16 residues.